The sequence of this TCR beta chain was determined in a study of blood T cell repertoires in COVID-19. Study-level background: Acute and convalescent COVID-19 specimens originated in the United States, Italy and Spain. PBMCs, B-cell-depleted T cells, or T cells were the source of the cDNA or gDNA that made up the material.

Germline V gives CDR1 SGHRS, CDR2 YFSETQ. The CDR3 runs to 14 residues. V lost 7 bases, J lost 6 bases, and 7 bases stayed unmatched. Only in-frame clones appear in the TCRdb table, and some are missing; sequencing was by immunoSEQ multiplex PCR. This table holds 66,000 or so clones, around 80% found once. The source of this sequence is a human donor in a cohort sampled during active COVID-19. Sequences were obtained from peripheral blood. This chain connects TRBV5-1 to TRBJ1-6, with TRBD1 identical over 7 bases. The CDR3 protein is CASGAGQTNSPLHF. In nucleotides, the CDR3 is TGCGCCAGCGGGGCGGGACAGACTAATTCACCCCTCCACTTT.